The rows below give T cell receptor beta chains drawn from one sample of a study of identical twins. TCRdb re-called the 5' RACE reads through MiXCR, storing one row per CDR3 protein. Among approximately 700,000 distinct CDR3 sequences, around 6.1% were seen once, and the ten largest hold around 1.7%. Sequences were obtained from naive T cells sorted from blood. These receptors came from a man aged 18 to 29 in good health. CDR3s include the opening cysteine and the closing phenylalanine or tryptophan. The D gene is left open where the match is weak. Size is omitted from some rows. Given values are once, few, many or a class for expanded clones.

V gene: TRBV6-1
J gene: TRBJ1-3
D gene: -
clone size: -
CDR3 DNA: TGTGCCAGCAGGACGGACTACTCTGGAAACACCATATATTTT
CDR3 protein: CASRTDYSGNTIYF

V gene: TRBV4-3
J gene: TRBJ2-5
D gene: TRBD2
clone size: few
CDR3 DNA: TGCGCCAGCAGCCAAGATGGGCTAGCGGGAGAAGAGACCCAGTACTTC
CDR3 protein: CASSQDGLAGEETQYF

V gene: TRBV2
J gene: TRBJ2-2
D gene: -
clone size: -
CDR3 DNA: TGTGCCAGCAGTGATCCAAACGACAGGTCCGACACCGGGGAGCTGTTTTTT
CDR3 protein: CASSDPNDRSDTGELFF

V gene: TRBV6-2/TRBV6-3
J gene: TRBJ2-2
D gene: TRBD2
clone size: many
CDR3 DNA: TGTGCCAGCAGTCCCCAACTAGCGACCCTCGTCTCCGGGGAGCTGTTTTTT
CDR3 protein: CASSPQLATLVSGELFF

V gene: TRBV18
J gene: TRBJ2-7
D gene: -
clone size: many
CDR3 DNA: TGTGCCAGCTCACGAGCGCAAGGGGGCTACGAGCAGTACTTC
CDR3 protein: CASSRAQGGYEQYF

V gene: TRBV10-3
J gene: TRBJ2-7
D gene: -
clone size: many
CDR3 DNA: TGTGCCATCAGTGAGTCGACGGACGGCGACTCCTACGAGCAGTACTTC
CDR3 protein: CAISESTDGDSYEQYF

V gene: TRBV20-1
J gene: TRBJ2-1
D gene: TRBD2
clone size: -
CDR3 DNA: TGCAGTGCGTTGAGCGGGAGGGCCGTCAATGAGCAGTTCTTC
CDR3 protein: CSALSGRAVNEQFF

V gene: TRBV6-1
J gene: TRBJ1-4
D gene: TRBD1
clone size: many
CDR3 DNA: TGTGCCAGCAGGAGACAGGGGGCCGATGAAAAACTGTTTTTT
CDR3 protein: CASRRQGADEKLFF

V gene: TRBV11-2
J gene: TRBJ1-2
D gene: -
clone size: many
CDR3 DNA: TGTGCCAGCAGCTTAGATTTCAGGGGAGTGGACTATGGCTACACCTTC
CDR3 protein: CASSLDFRGVDYGYTF

V gene: TRBV7-2
J gene: TRBJ2-2
D gene: -
clone size: many
CDR3 DNA: TGTGCCAGCAGCTTAGTTCTAGGGGACACCGGGGAGCTGTTTTTT
CDR3 protein: CASSLVLGDTGELFF

V gene: TRBV6-4
J gene: TRBJ2-2
D gene: -
clone size: many
CDR3 DNA: TGTGCCAGCAGTGGACTAGGGGGAACCGGGGAGCTGTTTTTT
CDR3 protein: CASSGLGGTGELFF

V gene: TRBV5-1
J gene: TRBJ1-1
D gene: -
clone size: few
CDR3 DNA: TGCGCCAGCAGCTTGGGGGTGATCGCTGAAGCTTTCTTT
CDR3 protein: CASSLGVIAEAFF

V gene: TRBV6-5
J gene: TRBJ1-6
D gene: -
clone size: many
CDR3 DNA: TGTGCCAGCAGTATACAGCAGTATAATTCACCCCTCCACTTT
CDR3 protein: CASSIQQYNSPLHF

V gene: TRBV10-2
J gene: TRBJ2-1
D gene: TRBD2
clone size: -
CDR3 DNA: TGCGCCAGCAGTGGACTAGCGGGAGGGTTTGAGCAGTTCTTC
CDR3 protein: CASSGLAGGFEQFF

V gene: TRBV7-3
J gene: TRBJ2-2
D gene: -
clone size: few
CDR3 DNA: TGTGCCAGCAGCTATCTACAGGGTCGTAGGTCGAACACCGGGGAGCTGTTTTTT
CDR3 protein: CASSYLQGRRSNTGELFF

V gene: TRBV5-1
J gene: TRBJ1-1
D gene: -
clone size: many
CDR3 DNA: TGCGCCAGCAGCTTGAGGATGGGGGGACACTCGAACACTGAAGCTTTCTTT
CDR3 protein: CASSLRMGGHSNTEAFF

V gene: TRBV6-1
J gene: TRBJ1-1
D gene: -
clone size: few
CDR3 DNA: TGTGCCAGCAGTAAGAGCAAACCGCAGGGTTTCACTGAAGCTTTCTTT
CDR3 protein: CASSKSKPQGFTEAFF

V gene: TRBV7-8
J gene: TRBJ2-1
D gene: TRBD2
clone size: few
CDR3 DNA: TGTGCCAGCAGCTTTACGCTAGCGGGGGAGAATGAGCAGTTCTTC
CDR3 protein: CASSFTLAGENEQFF

V gene: TRBV27
J gene: TRBJ2-1
D gene: -
clone size: many
CDR3 DNA: TGTGCCAGCAGTTTCGGGCGGACTGAGCAGTTCTTC
CDR3 protein: CASSFGRTEQFF

V gene: TRBV18
J gene: TRBJ2-7
D gene: -
clone size: -
CDR3 DNA: TGTGCCAGCTCCCCAACGGGGGGCCGCGAGCAGTACTTC
CDR3 protein: CASSPTGGREQYF

V gene: TRBV7-9
J gene: TRBJ1-2
D gene: -
clone size: many
CDR3 DNA: TGTGCCAGCAGCTTTTCCAGTAACTATGGCTACACCTTC
CDR3 protein: CASSFSSNYGYTF

V gene: TRBV12-3/TRBV12-4
J gene: TRBJ1-5
D gene: TRBD1
clone size: many
CDR3 DNA: TGTGCCAGCAGCTTAACGACAGGGGGCAATCAGCCCCAGCATTTT
CDR3 protein: CASSLTTGGNQPQHF

V gene: TRBV20-1
J gene: TRBJ2-2
D gene: -
clone size: many
CDR3 DNA: TGCAGTGCCCGTCAGGGTCCCACCGGGGAGCTGTTTTTT
CDR3 protein: CSARQGPTGELFF